A single sample is the source of the 10 T cell receptor beta chains below, sequenced in a study of blood T cell repertoires in COVID-19. Libraries were prepared by immunoSEQ multiplex PCR; TCRdb keeps only in-frame clonotypes and omits some of them. This sample yields around 200,000 clones, of which roughly 86% are seen a single time; around 2.6% belongs to the top ten. The source material was peripheral blood. These receptors were taken from a man between 35 and 55 years old with active or convalescent COVID-19.

The chain joins TRBV7-9 to TRBJ2-3, with 7 bases that match TRBD1. V lost 6 bases and J lost 3; bases outside the gene matches: 9. The CDR3 is 15 residues long. CDR1 is SEHNR and CDR2 is FQNEAQ in the germline V gene (reference sequence). For the CDR3, the DNA is TGTGCCAGCAGAGATCAAGGGGGCGGGACAGATACGCAGTATTTT. It yields the protein CASRDQGGGTDTQYF. The entire variable domain, with the rest obtained from reference TRBV7-9 and TRBJ2-3, is as follows: DTGVSQNPRHKITKRGQNVTFRCDPISEHNRLYWYRQTLGQGPEFLTYFQNEAQLEKSRLLSDRFSAERPKGSFSTLEIQRTEQGDSAMYLCASRDQGGGTDTQYFGPGTRLTVL.

The chain uses TRBV6-2 or TRBV6-3 and TRBJ2-7; 8 positions agree with TRBD1. The CDR3 is 12 amino acids. Germline CDR1 and CDR2: MNHEY and SVGEGT. The trim removed 6 bases at V and 5 bases at J, leaving 3 bases unmatched. The CDR3 nucleotides read TGTGCCAGCAGCCAGACAGGGGACGAGCAGTACTTC. It codes for CASSQTGDEQYF.

This clone was picked up a small number of times. V usage is TRBV27 and J usage is TRBJ1-5, with 12 bases identical to TRBD1. This CDR3 spans 16 amino acids. J was trimmed by 8 bases and V by 2 bases; bases with no gene match: 7. Per germline, CDR1 MNHEY and CDR2 SMNVEV (reference sequence). The CDR3 DNA is TGTGCCAGCAGTTTAAGGGGACAGGGGGCGAGGAAGCCCCAGCATTTT. It specifies CASSLRGQGARKPQHF.

The gene calls are TRBV2 and TRBJ1-3; no definite D call. CDR3 length equals 14 residues. Trimming stripped 4 bases from V and 1 base from J, with 8 bases between. The germline gives CDR1 SNHLY, CDR2 FYNNEI. Written as DNA, the CDR3 is TGTGCCAGCAGTGGCGGGTTGTCTGGAAACACCATATATTTT. It translates to CASSGGLSGNTIYF.

Note on this clone: Its ends do not fully match the called genes, so a read error is possible. V is TRBV30 and J is TRBJ1-2, with D possibly being TRBD1 (6 bases). Germline CDR1 GTSNPN, CDR2 SVGIG (reference sequence). This CDR3 comprises 13 residues. This chain's CDR3 is CAWSQRTDYGYTF. Here the CDR3 DNA reads TGTGCCTGGAGTCAGAGGACAGACTACGGCTACACCTTC.

This clone was recorded only once. The rearrangement links TRBV28 to TRBJ1-1, with 9 bases aligning to TRBD1. This CDR3 comprises 17 residues. V trimming: 6 bases; J trimming: 1 base; junction bases outside the gene matches: 12. The germline V gene has CDR1 MDHEN and CDR2 SYDVKM. The DNA for the CDR3 is TGTGCCAGCAGGACTAAACCGGGACAGGGCACGAACACTGAAGCTTTCTTT. Amino acid sequence: CASRTKPGQGTNTEAFF. The variable domain in full, completed from reference TRBV28 and TRBJ1-1, reads DVKVTQSSRYLVKRTGEKVFLECVQDMDHENMFWYRQDPGLGLRLIYFSYDVKMKEKGDIPEGYSVSREKKERFSLILESASTNQTSMYLCASRTKPGQGTNTEAFFGQGTRLTVV.

The rearrangement joins TRBV19 to TRBJ1-5; TRBD1 agrees at 7 bases. The germline gives CDR1 LNHDA, CDR2 SQIVND (reference sequence). With V trimmed by 4 bases and J by 8 bases, 5 bases remained unmatched. The CDR3 extends over 13 amino acids. The CDR3 here is CASSTQQGKPQHF. The CDR3 DNA reads as TGTGCCAGTAGTACGCAACAGGGGAAGCCCCAGCATTTT.

The genes are TRBV5-5 and TRBJ1-6; no reliable D call. The CDR3 sequence is 16 residues long. The V end lost 0 bases, the J end lost 0 bases, and 7 bases lay between the germline ends. CDR1 SGHKS and CDR2 YYEKEE come from the germline V gene (reference sequence). The CDR3, as DNA: TGTGCCAGCAGCTTGGGCCTGAGCTCCTATAATTCACCCCTCCACTTT. It codes for CASSLGLSSYNSPLHF.

The chain links TRBV11-2 to TRBJ2-1; D is uncertain. Trimming left V 5 bases short and J 7 bases short, with 18 bases between. This CDR3 spans 15 amino acids. Per germline, CDR1 SGHAT and CDR2 FQNNGV. The CDR3 nucleotides read TGTGCCAGCAGCCTTCCAATTGTAGCTGGGAATGAGCAGTTCTTC. This sequence encodes CASSLPIVAGNEQFF.

The chain couples TRBV6-5 to TRBJ2-7, with 11 positions matching TRBD2. Germline V gene sequence: CDR1 MNHEY, CDR2 SVGAGI. V was clipped by 5 bases and J by 4 bases; unmatched bases: 1. The CDR3 covers 13 residues. The DNA for the CDR3 is TGTGCCAGCAGTCGGACTAGCGGGTACGAGCAGTACTTC. Amino acid sequence: CASSRTSGYEQYF.